One sample yielded the 32 T cell receptor beta chains listed below, sequenced in a study of human T cells and chemical hapten exposure. Time point: patch test 2, 6 weeks after DPC sensitization. The treatment was: therapeutic diphenylcyclopropenone sensitization with weekly scalp DPC. MiXCR, run by TCRdb on the RACE reads, gives a single entry per CDR3 protein. Of roughly 96,000 distinct CDR3 sequences listed, 7% to 10% are singletons. This specimen was whole blood, taken in connection with sensitization to the hapten diphenylcyclopropenone (DPC). Every receptor here comes from a woman in her 40s with alopecia areata. Some clones in this sample may be carry-over from other donors' samples.

The chain uses TRBV2 and TRBJ2-2; TRBD1 matches at 7 bases. Trimming at V came to 6 bases and at J to 3 bases, leaving 7 bases not matched to a gene. This CDR3 contains 15 residues. Germline assignment: CDR1 SNHLY and CDR2 FYNNEI. Written as DNA, the CDR3 is TGTGCCAGCAGGGTGGGACAGACCGACACCGGGGAGCTGTTTTTT. Translated, it gives CASRVGQTDTGELFF.

This chain joins TRBV6-2 or TRBV6-3 and TRBJ1-5; D perhaps matches TRBD1 (5 bases). Germline V gene lookup returns CDR1 MNHEY and CDR2 SVGEGT. The CDR3 is 15 amino acids. Between the trimmed V and J ends, which lost 5 bases and 2 bases, there was a span of 13 bases. In DNA, the CDR3 is TGTGCCAGCAGTCTTCAGGGAGGCCGCAATCAGCCCCAGCATTTT. It yields the protein CASSLQGGRNQPQHF.

This rearrangement joins TRBV7-8 to TRBJ2-1; no definite D call. Trimming removed 6 bases from V and 5 bases from J, with 17 bases in between. Per the germline V gene, CDR1 is SGHVS and CDR2 is FQNEAQ. CDR3 length: 15 residues. CDR3 sequence: CASRAPGGGHNEQFF. CDR3 DNA sequence: TGTGCCAGCAGGGCCCCTGGCGGTGGCCACAATGAGCAGTTCTTC.

This clonotype has more than one count but fewer than ten. CDR3 sequence: CASSLERYYNEQFF. CDR3 nucleotides: TGCGCCAGCAGCTTGGAAAGATACTACAATGAGCAGTTCTTC. The rearrangement uses TRBV5-1 and TRBJ2-1; D is unresolved. In germline, CDR1 is SGHRS, CDR2 YFSETQ. Trimming removed 0 bases at V and 3 bases at J, with 7 bases between. This CDR3 has 14 residues. Combining the CDR3 with reference TRBV5-1 and TRBJ2-1 gives the whole variable domain KAGVTQTPRYLIKTRGQQVTLSCSPISGHRSVSWYQQTPGQGLQFLFEYFSETQRNKGNFPGRFSGRQFSNSRSEMNVSTLELGDSALYLCASSLERYYNEQFFGPGTRLTVL.

This clonotype was found once. The rearrangement uses TRBV4-1 and TRBJ2-7; 7 bases match TRBD1. Trimming took 6 bases from V and 4 from J; bases not matched to a gene: 15. This CDR3 has 16 amino acids. The germline gives CDR1 MGHRA, CDR2 YSYEKL. CDR3 residues: CASSPAGPGGEYEQYF. CDR3 in DNA: TGCGCCAGCAGTCCCGCCGGGCCAGGGGGTGAATACGAGCAGTACTTC.

This clonotype was seen only a few times. The rearrangement uses TRBV25-1 and TRBJ2-3; D is perhaps TRBD1 (8 bases). Germline CDR1 and CDR2: MGHDK and SYGVNS. The CDR3 loop spans 15 amino acids. V was pared by 3 bases and J by 9 bases, with 19 bases between. The CDR3, as DNA: TGTGCCAGCAGTGAGCGGGGGCAGGGGGCACGAACGCAGTATTTT. This gives the protein CASSERGQGARTQYF.

This clonotype was observed a handful of times. CDR3 DNA: TGTGCCAGCAGCTTAGCGGCGGGAGCACGGAATGAGCAGTTCTTC. It encodes CASSLAAGARNEQFF. V usage is TRBV11-2 and J usage is TRBJ2-1; 7 nucleotides agree with TRBD2. J gave up 7 bases and V 1 base, and 7 bases lay outside the gene matches. The V gene's germline CDR1 is SGHAT and CDR2 FQNNGV. The CDR3 loop spans 15 amino acids.

This clonotype was found many times. V gene TRBV20-1 combines with J gene TRBJ1-6, with TRBD1 identical over 7 bases. J gave up 8 bases and V 6 bases, and 7 bases lay outside the gene matches. The germline V gene has CDR1 DFQATT and CDR2 SNEGSKA (reference sequence). The CDR3 consists of 13 residues. CDR3 sequence: CSAIGTVDSPLHF. The CDR3 DNA sequence: TGCAGTGCCATAGGGACAGTGGATTCACCCCTCCACTTT.

Note on this clonotype: It may be a read error: a sequence one base away is much more abundant. The rearrangement uses TRBV28 and TRBJ1-6; D is possibly TRBD1 (5 bases). This CDR3 is built from 15 residues. Germline-derived CDR1 and CDR2 are MDHEN and SYDVKM. This chain's CDR3 is CATTTAYSYNSHLHF. Here the CDR3 DNA reads TGTGCCACCACGACAGCGTACTCCTATAATTCACACCTCCACTTT.

CDR3 DNA: TGTGCCAGCAGCTTGAGGACTAGCGGGAGGGCCTTAGAGCAGTTCTTC. It encodes CASSLRTSGRALEQFF. The chain carries TRBV11-2 and TRBJ2-1; the match to TRBD2 covers 15 bases. Losses at the gene ends were 3 bases for V and 10 bases for J; bases not matched to a gene: 7. The CDR3 is 16 residues long. CDR1 and CDR2 from the germline V gene are SGHAT and FQNNGV.

This clonotype was recorded many times. This chain joins TRBV7-9 and TRBJ2-3; TRBD2 might be the D (5 bases). Germline lookup yields CDR1 SEHNR and CDR2 FQNEAQ (reference sequence). The CDR3 runs 14 residues. Deletions cut 0 bases from V and 5 bases from J, with 9 bases between. CDR3: CASSLAGAIDTQYF. Here the CDR3 DNA reads TGTGCCAGCAGCTTAGCGGGAGCGATAGATACGCAGTATTTT. Looking up the rest from reference TRBV7-9 and TRBJ2-3 gives the full variable domain: DTGVSQNPRHKITKRGQNVTFRCDPISEHNRLYWYRQTLGQGPEFLTYFQNEAQLEKSRLLSDRFSAERPKGSFSTLEIQRTEQGDSAMYLCASSLAGAIDTQYFGPGTRLTVL.

This sequence joins TRBV6-1 and TRBJ2-3, with 8 bases identical to TRBD2. The J segment lost 1 base and the V segment lost 1 base, leaving 1 base of the junction unmatched. CDR1 and CDR2 (germline): MNHNS, SASEGT. The CDR3 sequence is 15 residues long. CDR3 region: CASSEVGGGTDTQYF. As DNA, the CDR3 is TGTGCCAGCAGTGAAGTCGGGGGGGGCACAGATACGCAGTATTTT.

This clonotype was seen many times. V and J are TRBV5-1 and TRBJ1-1; a possible D gene is TRBD1 (5 bases). Trimming shortened V by 3 bases and J by 5 bases, and 14 bases separated the two germline ends. Germline CDR1 SGHRS, CDR2 YFSETQ. The CDR3 runs 14 residues. In DNA form, the CDR3 reads TGCGCCAGCAGCTCACCAGGGAGTGGGACTGAAGCTTTCTTT. Protein: CASSSPGSGTEAFF.

The J gene is TRBJ2-7, the V gene TRBV6-2 or TRBV6-3; D gene unclear. Germline V gene lookup returns CDR1 MNHEY and CDR2 SVGEGT. The V and J ends lost 8 bases and 2 bases respectively, with 16 bases between them. The CDR3 sequence is 14 residues long. The DNA for the CDR3 is TGTGCCAGCTCCTCAGGACCCCAAACCTACGAGCAGTACTTC. Translating gives CASSSGPQTYEQYF.

V usage is TRBV5-1 and J usage is TRBJ2-2; 10 bases are shared with TRBD2. CDR1 is SGHRS and CDR2 is YFSETQ in the germline V gene. The CDR3 covers 16 residues. With V trimmed by 4 bases and J by 3 bases, 6 bases remained unmatched. CDR3 DNA sequence: TGCGCCAGCAGCCCCCTAGCGGGAGAAGACACCGGGGAGCTGTTTTTT. It is translated as CASSPLAGEDTGELFF. Full variable domain (missing parts from reference TRBV5-1 and TRBJ2-2): KAGVTQTPRYLIKTRGQQVTLSCSPISGHRSVSWYQQTPGQGLQFLFEYFSETQRNKGNFPGRFSGRQFSNSRSEMNVSTLELGDSALYLCASSPLAGEDTGELFFGEGSRLTVL.

This clonotype was counted at least ten times. This sequence joins TRBV7-6 and TRBJ2-7, with no clear D. This CDR3 is built from 12 residues. V gave up 5 bases and J gave up 7 bases, with 12 bases separating them. CDR1 and CDR2 (germline): SGHVS, FNYEAQ. CDR3 sequence: CASSPPLGEQYF. DNA of the CDR3: TGTGCCAGCAGCCCCCCCTTAGGAGAGCAGTACTTC.

This clonotype was observed a few times. This chain connects TRBV28 to TRBJ2-7; 14 bases line up with TRBD2. The ends lost 5 bases at V and 4 bases at J; junction bases unmatched: 10. The CDR3 contains 17 residues. Per the germline V gene, CDR1 is MDHEN and CDR2 is SYDVKM. In DNA form, the CDR3 reads TGTGCCAGCAGTGCCCGACTAGCGGGAGGGCGCCTATACGAGCAGTACTTC. This encodes CASSARLAGGRLYEQYF.

This clonotype showed up many times. The chain combines TRBV30 with TRBJ2-2; 9 bases match TRBD2. V shed 3 bases and J 6 bases; nucleotides not matched to a gene: 11. The germline CDR1 and CDR2 sequences are GTSNPN and SVGIG (reference sequence). This CDR3 is built from 16 residues. CDR3 bases: TGTGCCTGGAGCAAGGGGGGACTAGCTAATGCCGGGGAGCTGTTTTTT. Translated, it gives CAWSKGGLANAGELFF.

The chain couples TRBV7-9 to TRBJ2-1; TRBD2 matches 10 bases. CDR1 SEHNR and CDR2 FQNEAQ come from the germline V gene (reference sequence). J lost 4 bases, V lost 2 bases, and 2 bases had no gene match. This CDR3 has 15 amino acids. The CDR3 reads CASSLLAGAYNEQFF. As DNA, the CDR3 is TGTGCCAGCAGCTTACTAGCGGGAGCTTACAATGAGCAGTTCTTC.

This clonotype showed up many times. The chain employs TRBV10-3 and TRBJ1-5; no reliable D call. CDR1 ENHRY and CDR2 SYGVKD come from the germline V gene. This CDR3 has 15 amino acids. Trimming shortened V by 0 bases and J by 3 bases, and 9 bases separated the two germline ends. The CDR3 loop is CAISESSQPNQPQHF. CDR3 nucleotide sequence: TGTGCCATCAGTGAGTCGAGTCAGCCCAATCAGCCCCAGCATTTT.

This clonotype was observed a few times. The chain links TRBV4-3 to TRBJ1-2, with 9 bases identical to TRBD1. The CDR3 totals 14 residues. Germline V CDR1 and CDR2: LGHNA, YSLEER. Unmatched junction bases numbered 4, after V lost 1 base and J lost 7 bases. CDR3 amino acids: CASSQGGQGSGYTF. The CDR3, as DNA: TGCGCCAGCAGCCAAGGGGGACAGGGATCTGGCTACACCTTC.

This clonotype was recorded a few times. V and J are TRBV30 and TRBJ2-1; weak D call: TRBD2 (6 bases). This CDR3 has 14 residues. Germline values: CDR1 GTSNPN, CDR2 SVGIG (reference sequence). V dropped 4 bases and J dropped 8 bases, with 18 bases sitting between them. The CDR3 region is CAWTPGLPRDEQFF. The CDR3 DNA reads as TGTGCCTGGACTCCGGGACTTCCACGGGATGAGCAGTTCTTC.

This clonotype occurred many times. The rearrangement joins TRBV18 to TRBJ1-1, with D maybe TRBD1 (5 bases). The CDR3 is 14 amino acids. Germline CDR1 and CDR2: KGHSH and LQKENI. Deletions cut 4 bases from V and 2 bases from J, with 11 bases between. CDR3 DNA: TGTGCCAGCTCACGCGGACGGACAAACACTGAAGCTTTCTTT. Its protein product is CASSRGRTNTEAFF. Full variable domain (missing parts from reference TRBV18 and TRBJ1-1): NAGVMQNPRHLVRRRGQEARLRCSPMKGHSHVYWYRQLPEEGLKFMVYLQKENIIDESGMPKERFSAEFPKEGPSILRIQQVVRGDSAAYFCASSRGRTNTEAFFGQGTRLTVV.

The rearrangement joins TRBV7-6 to TRBJ2-1; 7 bases fit TRBD2. CDR1 SGHVS and CDR2 FNYEAQ come from the germline V gene. The CDR3 sequence is 15 residues long. J gave up 9 bases and V 5 bases, and 13 bases lay outside the gene matches. In DNA, the CDR3 is TGTGCCAGCAGCCCGCTCGCGGGGAGGGCCGGTGAGCAGTTCTTC. Protein product: CASSPLAGRAGEQFF.

This clonotype was recorded many times. The V call is TRBV27, the J call TRBJ2-4; possible D gene TRBD1, 5 bases. The germline V gene has CDR1 MNHEY and CDR2 SMNVEV (reference sequence). V was trimmed by 5 bases and J by 2 bases, leaving 13 bases between them. The CDR3 is 15 residues long. In DNA, the CDR3 is TGTGCCAGCAGTACTCTATACAGGACCAAAAACATTCAGTACTTC. This translates into CASSTLYRTKNIQYF.

This clonotype was seen more than once but under ten times. The CDR3 region has the DNA TGTGCCAGCAGCCAAGAAGTACTAGCGAGACACACCGGGGAGCTGTTTTTT. It specifies CASSQEVLARHTGELFF. V and J are TRBV4-2 and TRBJ2-2; the match to TRBD2 covers 7 bases. Trimming at V came to 0 bases and at J to 3 bases, leaving 7 bases not matched to a gene. This CDR3 spans 17 amino acids. Germline V lookup: CDR1 LGHNA, CDR2 YNFKEQ.

The rearrangement uses TRBV4-3 and TRBJ1-3; D ambiguous. The germline V and J ends were trimmed by 2 bases and 0 bases, with 8 bases remaining between them. The CDR3 spans 15 residues. In germline, CDR1 is LGHNA, CDR2 YSLEER. CDR3 DNA sequence: TGCGCCAGCAGCCAACGCAGTTACTCTGGAAACACCATATATTTT. It encodes CASSQRSYSGNTIYF.

This clonotype was counted ten times or more. This sequence joins TRBV9 and TRBJ2-1; TRBD2 aligns across 11 bases. V lost 0 bases, J lost 8 bases, and 7 bases stayed unmatched. The CDR3 spans 16 residues. Looked up from germline, CDR1 is SGDLS and CDR2 is YYNGEE. CDR3: CASSVGPGLAVHEQFF. CDR3 coding DNA: TGTGCCAGCAGCGTAGGTCCGGGACTAGCGGTCCATGAGCAGTTCTTC.

In this sample, this clonotype turned up a few times. The rearrangement uses TRBV29-1 and TRBJ2-1, with 8 bases aligning to TRBD2. The CDR3 spans 13 residues. CDR1 and CDR2 (germline): SQVTM, ANQGSEA. V lost 6 bases, J lost 3 bases, and 4 bases stayed unmatched. CDR3 residues: CSVLTSGYNEQFF. The CDR3 DNA follows: TGCAGCGTCCTCACTAGCGGCTACAATGAGCAGTTCTTC.

This chain uses TRBV9 with TRBJ2-1, with D uncertain. Trimming removed 0 bases from V and 4 bases from J, with 14 bases in between. This CDR3 is built from 16 residues. Germline V CDR1 and CDR2: SGDLS, YYNGEE. CDR3 region: CASSVEITHTYNEQFF. The CDR3 bases are TGTGCCAGCAGCGTAGAGATAACCCACACGTACAATGAGCAGTTCTTC.

Note on this clonotype: This sequence may be a read error, since a much larger clone differs from it by one base. V usage is TRBV20-1 and J usage is TRBJ2-3, with 14 nucleotides matching TRBD2. CDR1 is DFQATT and CDR2 is SNEGSKA in the germline V gene (reference sequence). The CDR3 spans 15 residues. The CDR3 loop is CSAGGTSGSTDTEYF. The CDR3, as DNA: TGCAGTGCTGGGGGGACTAGCGGGAGCACAGATACGGAGTATTTT.

There are many counts of this clonotype. The rearrangement joins TRBV29-1 to TRBJ2-3; unclear D gene. V was cut by 7 bases and J by 10 bases, with 9 bases left in between. The germline gives CDR1 SQVTM, CDR2 ANQGSEA. The CDR3 loop spans 9 amino acids. CDR3 nucleotide sequence: TGCAGCGCCGAAGGAGCGCAGTATTTT. It translates to CSAEGAQYF.